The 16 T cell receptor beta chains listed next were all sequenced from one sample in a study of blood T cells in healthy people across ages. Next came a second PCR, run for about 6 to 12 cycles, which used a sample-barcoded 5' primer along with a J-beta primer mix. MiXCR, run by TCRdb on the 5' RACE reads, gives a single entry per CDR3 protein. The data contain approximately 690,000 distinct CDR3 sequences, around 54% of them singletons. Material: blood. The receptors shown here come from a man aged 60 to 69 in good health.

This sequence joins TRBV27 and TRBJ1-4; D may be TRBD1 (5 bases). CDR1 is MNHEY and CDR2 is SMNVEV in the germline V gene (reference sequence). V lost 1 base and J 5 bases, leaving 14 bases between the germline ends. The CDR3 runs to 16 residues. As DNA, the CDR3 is TGTGCCAGCAGTTTATTGGCCGGGACTAAGAATGAAAAACTGTTTTTT. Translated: CASSLLAGTKNEKLFF.

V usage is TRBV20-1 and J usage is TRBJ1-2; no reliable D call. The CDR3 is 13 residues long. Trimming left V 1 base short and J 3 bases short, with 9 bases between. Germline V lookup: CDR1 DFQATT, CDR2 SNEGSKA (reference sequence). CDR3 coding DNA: TGCAGTGCTAGAGCTTCCCGGGACTATGGCTACACCTTC. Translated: CSARASRDYGYTF.

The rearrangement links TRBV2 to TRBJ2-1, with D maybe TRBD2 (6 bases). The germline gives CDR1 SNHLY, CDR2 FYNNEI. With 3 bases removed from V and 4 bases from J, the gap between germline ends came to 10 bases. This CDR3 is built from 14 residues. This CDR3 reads CASSDRGSYNEQFF. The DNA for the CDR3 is TGTGCCAGCAGTGACCGGGGGTCATACAATGAGCAGTTCTTC.

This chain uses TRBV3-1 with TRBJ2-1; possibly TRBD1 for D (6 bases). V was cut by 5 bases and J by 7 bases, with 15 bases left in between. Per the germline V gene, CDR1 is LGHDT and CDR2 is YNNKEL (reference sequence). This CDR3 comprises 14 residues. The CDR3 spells CASSFSSRGNEQFF. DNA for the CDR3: TGTGCCAGCAGCTTTTCAAGCAGGGGTAATGAGCAGTTCTTC.

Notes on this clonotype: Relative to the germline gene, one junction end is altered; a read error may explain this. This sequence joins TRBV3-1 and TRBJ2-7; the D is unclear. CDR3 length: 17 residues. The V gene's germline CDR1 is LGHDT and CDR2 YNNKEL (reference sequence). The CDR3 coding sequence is TGTGCCAACAGCCAAGAAATTTTAACAGCCAGGTGGGACGAGCAGTACTTC. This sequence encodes CANSQEILTARWDEQYF.

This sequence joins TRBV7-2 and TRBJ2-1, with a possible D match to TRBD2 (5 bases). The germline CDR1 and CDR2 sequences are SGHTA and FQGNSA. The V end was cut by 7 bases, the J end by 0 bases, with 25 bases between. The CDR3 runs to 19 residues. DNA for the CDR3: TGTGCCAGCAACTCCGTCGGTGCTGCGGGCAACCCCTCCTACAATGAGCAGTTCTTC. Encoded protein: CASNSVGAAGNPSYNEQFF. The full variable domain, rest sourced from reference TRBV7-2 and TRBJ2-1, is GAGVSQSPSNKVTEKGKDVELRCDPISGHTALYWYRQSLGQGLEFLIYFQGNSAPDKSGLPSDRFSAERTGGSVSTLTIQRTQQEDSAVYLCASNSVGAAGNPSYNEQFFGPGTRLTVL.

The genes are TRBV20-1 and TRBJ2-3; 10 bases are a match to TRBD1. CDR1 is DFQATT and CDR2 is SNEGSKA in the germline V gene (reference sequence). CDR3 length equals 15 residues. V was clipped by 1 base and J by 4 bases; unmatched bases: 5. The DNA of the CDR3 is TGCAGTGCTAGAGCCACGACAGGGGGCCCAGATACGCAGTATTTT. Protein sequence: CSARATTGGPDTQYF.

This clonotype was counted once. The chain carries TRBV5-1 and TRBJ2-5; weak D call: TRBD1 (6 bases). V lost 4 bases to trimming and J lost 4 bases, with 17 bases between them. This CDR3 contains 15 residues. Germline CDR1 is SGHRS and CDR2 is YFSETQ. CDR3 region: CASSTQTGSAETQYF. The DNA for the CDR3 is TGCGCCAGCAGCACCCAAACAGGGAGCGCAGAGACCCAGTACTTC.

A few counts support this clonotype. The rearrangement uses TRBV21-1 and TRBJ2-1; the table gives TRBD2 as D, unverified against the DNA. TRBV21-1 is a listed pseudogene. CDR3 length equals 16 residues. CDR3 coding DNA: TGTGCCAGCAGCAAAGCGGGCGGGGGGGGTGGCAATGAGCAGTTCTTC. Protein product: CASSKAGGGGGNEQFF.

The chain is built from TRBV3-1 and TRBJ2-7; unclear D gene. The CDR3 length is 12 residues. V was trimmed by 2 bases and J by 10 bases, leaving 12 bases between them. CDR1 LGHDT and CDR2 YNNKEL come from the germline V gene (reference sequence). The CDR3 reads CASSQSVTQQYF. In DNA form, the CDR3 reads TGTGCCAGCAGCCAATCAGTAACTCAACAGTACTTC.

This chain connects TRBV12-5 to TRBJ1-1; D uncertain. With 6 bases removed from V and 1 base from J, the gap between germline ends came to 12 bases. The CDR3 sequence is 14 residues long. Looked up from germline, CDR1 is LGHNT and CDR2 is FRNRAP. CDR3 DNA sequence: TGTGCTAGTGGGAATTGGGCCCCGAACACTGAAGCTTTCTTT. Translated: CASGNWAPNTEAFF. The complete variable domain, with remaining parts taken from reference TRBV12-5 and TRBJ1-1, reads DARVTQTPRHKVTEMGQEVTMRCQPILGHNTVFWYRQTMMQGLELLAYFRNRAPLDDSGMPKDRFSAEMPDATLATLKIQPSEPRDSAVYFCASGNWAPNTEAFFGQGTRLTVV.

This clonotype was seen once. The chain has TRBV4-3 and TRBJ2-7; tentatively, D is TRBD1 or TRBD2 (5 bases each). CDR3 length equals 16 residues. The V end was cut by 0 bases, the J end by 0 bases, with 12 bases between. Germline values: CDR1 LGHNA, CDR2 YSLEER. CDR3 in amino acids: CASSQERWGSSYEQYF. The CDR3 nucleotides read TGCGCCAGCAGCCAAGAACGCTGGGGGAGCTCCTACGAGCAGTACTTC.

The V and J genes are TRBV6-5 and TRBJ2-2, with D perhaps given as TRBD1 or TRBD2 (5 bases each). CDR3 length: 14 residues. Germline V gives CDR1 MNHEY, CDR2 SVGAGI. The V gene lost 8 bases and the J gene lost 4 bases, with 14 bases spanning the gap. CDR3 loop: CASRPGRITGELFF. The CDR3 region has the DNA TGTGCCAGCCGACCGGGGCGGATCACCGGGGAGCTGTTTTTT.

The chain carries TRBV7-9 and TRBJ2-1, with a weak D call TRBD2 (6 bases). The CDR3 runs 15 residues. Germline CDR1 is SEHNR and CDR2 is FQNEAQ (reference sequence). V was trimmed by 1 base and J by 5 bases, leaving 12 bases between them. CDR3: CASSLGGLWDNEQFF. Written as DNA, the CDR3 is TGTGCCAGCAGCTTAGGAGGACTATGGGACAATGAGCAGTTCTTC.

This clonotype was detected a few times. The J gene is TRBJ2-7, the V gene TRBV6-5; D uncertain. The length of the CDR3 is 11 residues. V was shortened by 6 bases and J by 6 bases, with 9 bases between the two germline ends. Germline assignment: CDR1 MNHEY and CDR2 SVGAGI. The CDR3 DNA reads TGTGCCAGCAGGAGGATGGGCGAGCAGTACTTC. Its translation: CASRRMGEQYF.

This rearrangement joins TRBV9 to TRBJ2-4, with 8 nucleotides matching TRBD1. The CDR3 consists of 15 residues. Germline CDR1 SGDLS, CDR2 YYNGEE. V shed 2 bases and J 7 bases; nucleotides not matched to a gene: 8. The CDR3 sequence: CASSVPTGEGNIQYF. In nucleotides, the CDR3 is TGTGCCAGCAGCGTCCCGACAGGGGAAGGGAACATTCAGTACTTC.